Listed below are T cell receptor beta chains from one sample, sequenced in a study of cytomegalovirus exposure and HLA in healthy donors. The table came from immunoSEQ multiplex PCR; TCRdb's copy has only in-frame clones and leaves some out. The sample gives 70,000 to 90,000 clones, more than 75% of which show up once; 12% is in the top ten. Sequences were obtained from PBMCs. The receptors here all came from a male donor in good health and CMV-seropositive. Each CDR3 is given with its conserved first and last residue. Each record gives: D gene, clone size, CDR3 length, J gene, V gene, CDR3 protein, CDR3 DNA. The D gene is left open where the match is weak. Size tells how often a clone was seen (once, few, many) or the class of an expanded clone, and some rows leave it out.

TRBD1 | NA | 14 | TRBJ2-7 | TRBV7-9 | CASSSWTGVGEQYF | TGTGCCAGCAGCTCCTGGACAGGGGTGGGCGAGCAGTACTTC
NA | few | 13 | TRBJ2-2 | TRBV7-9 | CSSRAVTTGELFF | TGTTCCAGCAGAGCGGTTACCACCGGGGAGCTGTTTTTT
NA | NA | 13 | TRBJ2-7 | TRBV2 | CASSSVANYEQYF | TGTGCCAGCAGCTCCGTGGCAAACTACGAGCAGTACTTC
TRBD2 | NA | 17 | TRBJ2-5 | TRBV6-4 | CASSDLTSPGLGETQYF | TGTGCCAGCAGTGATTTGACTAGCCCGGGGCTGGGGGAGACCCAGTACTTC
TRBD2 | NA | 15 | TRBJ2-7 | TRBV5-1 | CASRLAGGISYEQYF | TGCGCCAGCAGGTTAGCGGGAGGTATCTCCTACGAGCAGTACTTC
NA | NA | 16 | TRBJ2-7 | TRBV7-2 | CASSLGAGPESYEQYF | TGTGCCAGCAGCTTAGGGGCGGGACCCGAATCCTACGAGCAGTACTTC
NA | once | 12 | TRBJ1-1 | TRBV18 | CASSPDRPEAFF | TGTGCCAGCTCCCCAGACAGGCCTGAAGCTTTCTTT
NA | NA | 18 | TRBJ2-1 | TRBV9 | CASSVHPVLADSYNEQFF | TGTGCCAGCAGCGTACACCCCGTTTTAGCGGATTCATACAATGAGCAGTTCTTC
TRBD2 | NA | 16 | TRBJ2-1 | TRBV6-5 | CASSSGLAGGYNEQFF | TGTGCCAGCAGTTCCGGACTAGCGGGAGGCTACAATGAGCAGTTCTTC
TRBD2 | NA | 18 | TRBJ2-1 | TRBV5-1 | CASSFEASGGAWYNEQFF | TGCGCCAGCAGTTTTGAAGCTAGCGGGGGGGCTTGGTACAATGAGCAGTTCTTC
NA | once | 11 | TRBJ2-4 | TRBV7-9 | CASSLSGHVNF | TGTGCCAGCAGCTTGTCAGGACATGTTAACTTC
TRBD1 | NA | 14 | TRBJ2-3 | TRBV19 | CASSLGQGANTQYF | TGTGCCAGTAGTCTCGGACAGGGGGCTAATACGCAGTATTTT
NA | NA | 15 | TRBJ2-5 | TRBV7-2 | CASSLNWTPQETQYF | TGTGCCAGCAGTTTGAACTGGACTCCCCAAGAGACCCAGTACTTC
NA | NA | 16 | TRBJ1-6 | TRBV10-3 | CAISPSAGPGNSPLHF | TGTGCCATCAGCCCCTCCGCGGGGCCGGGAAATTCACCCCTCCACTTT
TRBD2 | NA | 15 | TRBJ2-7 | TRBV9 | CASSVTSGATYEQYF | TGTGCCAGCAGCGTGACTAGCGGGGCTACCTACGAGCAGTACTTC
NA | NA | 14 | TRBJ1-2 | TRBV7-9 | CASSPPGGYYGYTF | TGTGCCAGCAGCCCCCCCGGGGGATACTATGGCTACACCTTC
NA | NA | 17 | TRBJ2-2 | TRBV5-1 | CASSLGPQGSGTGELFF | TGCGCCAGCAGCTTGGGGCCTCAGGGGAGCGGCACCGGGGAGCTGTTTTTT
TRBD2 | NA | 15 | TRBJ2-7 | TRBV7-9 | CASSLGLSGSAAQYF | TGTGCCAGCAGCTTAGGCCTAAGCGGGAGTGCGGCGCAGTACTTC
NA | NA | 15 | TRBJ2-7 | TRBV7-9 | CASSSDRTSSYEQYF | TGTGCCAGCAGCTCTGACAGGACCAGCTCCTACGAGCAGTACTTC
NA | NA | 13 | TRBJ2-5 | TRBV29-1 | CSVDRGLAETQYF | TGCAGCGTTGACAGGGGCCTAGCAGAGACCCAGTACTTC
NA | NA | 15 | TRBJ1-6 | TRBV4-1 | CASSQDGGGNSPLHF | TGCGCCAGCAGCCAAGATGGTGGGGGCAATTCACCCCTCCACTTT
TRBD2 | once | 16 | TRBJ2-5 | TRBV6-6 | CASSYTAGGIQETQYF | TGTGCCAGCAGTTACACGGCGGGGGGGATCCAAGAGACCCAGTACTTC
TRBD1 | few | 15 | TRBJ1-2 | TRBV18 | CASSPRQGADYGYTF | TGTGCCAGCTCACCACGGCAGGGGGCGGACTATGGCTACACCTTC
TRBD2 | NA | 15 | TRBJ2-7 | TRBV6-5 | CASKKWPSGRGEQYF | TGTGCCAGCAAGAAATGGCCTAGCGGGAGAGGGGAGCAGTACTTC
TRBD1 | few | 16 | TRBJ2-5 | TRBV5-1 | CASSLDGQGAQETQYF | TGCGCCAGCAGCTTGGACGGACAGGGGGCCCAAGAGACCCAGTACTTC
NA | NA | 16 | TRBJ2-5 | TRBV4-1 | CASSHASGGSAETQYF | TGCGCCAGCAGCCACGCCTCCGGGGGTTCAGCAGAGACCCAGTACTTC
NA | once | 14 | TRBJ2-7 | TRBV9 | CASSVDWSAYEQYF | TGTGCCAGCAGCGTAGATTGGTCAGCCTACGAGCAGTACTTC
TRBD2 | once | 15 | TRBJ2-2 | TRBV5-4 | CASSLLAGNTGELFF | TGTGCCAGCAGCCTTTTAGCGGGGAACACCGGGGAGCTGTTTTTT
TRBD2 | NA | 15 | TRBJ2-1 | TRBV27 | CASSLSGLAQNEQFF | TGTGCCAGCAGTTTATCGGGACTAGCACAGAATGAGCAGTTCTTC
NA | NA | 15 | TRBJ2-7 | TRBV19 | CASSIAPDRSHEQYF | TGTGCCAGTAGTATAGCCCCGGACAGATCCCACGAGCAGTACTTC
TRBD1 | NA | 15 | TRBJ1-3 | TRBV6-5 | CASSKDRGTGNTIYF | TGTGCCAGCAGTAAAGACAGGGGGACCGGAAACACCATATATTTT
NA | NA | 15 | TRBJ2-3 | TRBV29-1 | CSVESRVRSPDTQYF | TGCAGCGTTGAAAGCAGGGTTCGGTCCCCAGATACGCAGTATTTT
TRBD2 | few | 14 | TRBJ2-1 | TRBV6-4 | CASSASGSYNEQFF | TGTGCCAGCAGTGCTAGCGGGAGTTACAATGAGCAGTTCTTC
NA | NA | 12 | TRBJ2-4 | TRBV28 | CASSTSLNIQYF | TGTGCCAGCAGCACTAGTTTAAACATTCAGTACTTC
NA | few | 13 | TRBJ1-5 | TRBV6-5 | CASSEGRGQPQHF | TGTGCCAGCAGTGAGGGCAGGGGACAGCCCCAGCATTTT
TRBD1 | few | 14 | TRBJ2-3 | TRBV5-1 | CASSPGQSTDTQYF | TGCGCCAGCAGCCCGGGACAGAGCACAGATACGCAGTATTTT
TRBD1 | NA | 13 | TRBJ1-1 | TRBV7-6 | CASSSTGRTEAFF | TGTGCCAGCAGCTCGACAGGGAGGACTGAAGCTTTCTTT
NA | few | 16 | TRBJ2-2 | TRBV5-5 | CASSLARLSNTGELFF | TGTGCCAGCAGCTTGGCCCGACTATCGAACACCGGGGAGCTGTTTTTT
TRBD2 | NA | 15 | TRBJ2-1 | TRBV7-2 | CASSLGSGPYNEQFF | TGTGCCAGCAGCTTAGGTAGCGGGCCCTACAATGAGCAGTTCTTC
TRBD2 | few | 13 | TRBJ2-3 | TRBV7-9 | CASSLTSGGHEYF | TGTGCCAGCAGCTTAACTAGCGGGGGGCACGAGTATTTT
NA | NA | 15 | TRBJ2-7 | TRBV19 | CASSIWGGRGYEQYF | TGTGCCAGTAGTATATGGGGGGGGCGCGGATACGAGCAGTACTTC
NA | few | 13 | TRBJ1-1 | TRBV5-1 | CASSAMTDTEAFF | TGCGCCAGCAGCGCGATGACAGACACTGAAGCTTTCTTT
NA | NA | 15 | TRBJ2-7 | TRBV4-1 | CASSQDPATGSRVRF | TGCGCCAGCAGCCAAGATCCGGCCACCGGGTCGCGGGTCCGCTTC
TRBD1 | NA | 14 | TRBJ1-2 | TRBV18 | CASSPTTGSYGYTF | TGTGCCAGCTCACCAACGACAGGGAGCTATGGCTACACCTTC
NA | NA | 14 | TRBJ2-7 | TRBV9 | CASSGRGNIDEQYF | TGTGCCAGCAGCGGGCGGGGTAATATAGACGAGCAGTACTTC
TRBD2 | NA | 14 | TRBJ2-1 | TRBV7-9 | CASSLAAGGNEQFF | TGTGCCAGCAGCTTGGCCGCGGGGGGCAATGAGCAGTTCTTC
TRBD1 | few | 15 | TRBJ1-4 | TRBV4-3 | CASSRGTGGIEKLFF | TGCGCCAGCAGTAGGGGAACAGGGGGAATTGAAAAACTGTTTTTT
NA | NA | 15 | TRBJ1-2 | TRBV9 | CASSVESRPNYGYTF | TGTGCCAGCAGCGTAGAATCGCGGCCAAACTATGGCTACACCTTC
TRBD1 | NA | 15 | TRBJ2-1 | TRBV5-3 | CARSRIRDRGNEQFF | TGTGCCAGAAGTAGGATCCGGGACAGAGGCAATGAGCAGTTCTTC
TRBD1 | NA | 15 | TRBJ2-7 | TRBV6-1 | CASRRDRLTAYEQYF | TGTGCCAGCAGGAGGGACAGATTAACAGCCTACGAGCAGTACTTC
TRBD2 | NA | 15 | TRBJ2-7 | TRBV9 | CASSAPGSGSYEQYF | TGTGCCAGCAGCGCACCGGGTAGCGGGAGCTACGAGCAGTACTTC
NA | once | 15 | TRBJ2-1 | TRBV4-3 | CASSQEWSSGGRQFF | TGCGCCAGCAGCCAAGAATGGAGCTCCGGGGGTAGGCAGTTCTTC